The clone carrying this T cell receptor (beta chain) was seen more than once but under ten times. The source of the sample is a study of early T cells in non-severe SARS-CoV-2 infection. Attachment of unique molecular identifiers to individual cDNA molecules was performed. TCRdb re-called the 5' RACE reads with MiXCR, one entry per CDR3 protein. The sample has 54,000 or so distinct CDR3 sequences, 10% to 15% seen once. The CDR3 loop spans 13 amino acids. V was clipped by 1 base and J by 1 base, with 7 bases between them. Germline CDR1 and CDR2: SQVTM and ANQGSEA. The source of this sequence is an adult who was a healthcare worker with PCR-confirmed SARS-CoV-2 infection or an uninfected control (not recorded which). Material for sequencing was whole blood. The genes are TRBV29-1 and TRBJ1-1, with D possibly being TRBD1 (5 bases). The CDR3 sequence is CSVEVGTNTEAFF. The CDR3 bases are TGCAGCGTTGAAGTAGGGACGAACACTGAAGCTTTCTTT.